Sequencing of this T cell receptor beta chain was carried out in a study of CD8 T cells in Susac syndrome. Reverse transcription of roughly 0.5 to 1 ug RNA used random hexamers. TCRdb independently ran MiXCR on the immunoSEQ multiplex PCR reads; one entry per CDR3 protein. This table has under 150,000 distinct CDR3 sequences, about 94% appearing once. V was pared by 6 bases and J by 4 bases, with 15 bases between. The CDR3 is 13 amino acids. Germline CDR1 reads SQVTM; CDR2 reads ANQGSEA. The V call is TRBV29-1, the J call TRBJ1-1, with D perhaps TRBD1 (5 bases). The clonotype was recovered from a human donor with multiple sclerosis. The sample taken for sequencing was CD4+ T cells from PBMCs. The CDR3 here is CSVPAMGGTEAFF. The CDR3 coding sequence is TGCAGCGTCCCCGCCATGGGGGGCACTGAAGCTTTCTTT. Looking up the rest from reference TRBV29-1 and TRBJ1-1 gives the full variable domain: SAVISQKPSRDICQRGTSLTIQCQVDSQVTMMFWYRQQPGQSLTLIATANQGSEATYESGFVIDKFPISRPNLTFSTLTVSNMSPEDSSIYLCSVPAMGGTEAFFGQGTRLTVV.